A selection of T cell receptor beta chains follows, all from one sample in a study of T cells after yellow fever vaccination. TCRdb passed the 5' RACE reads through MiXCR, listing each CDR3 protein once. The data show about 550,000 distinct CDR3 sequences, less than 20% seen once. The material was PBMCs, obtained 15 days after the yellow fever booster vaccination. Receptors originate from a man younger than 45 who received the YFV17D yellow fever vaccine. Each CDR3 is given with its conserved first and last residue. D genes are given only for firm matches. Not every row has a clone size; where given, it reads once, few, many or a size class.

V gene	J gene	clone size	D gene	CDR3 protein	CDR3 DNA
TRBV7-2	TRBJ1-1	NA	NA	CASSFNRDSAEAFF	TGTGCCAGCAGCTTCAACAGGGATTCCGCTGAAGCTTTCTTT
TRBV20-1	TRBJ2-3	few	NA	CRQPTDTQYF	TGCAGACAACCCACAGATACGCAGTATTTT
TRBV5-5	TRBJ2-5	NA	NA	CASSSGGAFQETQYF	TGTGCCAGCAGTTCGGGGGGCGCATTCCAAGAGACCCAGTACTTC
TRBV12-3/TRBV12-4	TRBJ2-1	NA	NA	CASSGMETQGNEQFF	TGTGCCAGCAGTGGAATGGAGACTCAAGGCAATGAGCAGTTCTTC
TRBV7-8	TRBJ1-1	few	NA	CASGRRDDTEAFF	TGTGCCAGTGGAAGGAGGGATGACACTGAAGCTTTCTTT
TRBV29-1	TRBJ2-3	NA	TRBD2	CSVPTSGWNTDTQYF	TGCAGCGTCCCAACTAGCGGGTGGAACACAGATACGCAGTATTTT
TRBV20-1	TRBJ2-5	few	NA	CSASLEGGSETQYF	TGCAGTGCTAGCCTAGAGGGGGGCTCGGAGACCCAGTACTTC
TRBV7-2	TRBJ2-2	many	NA	CASSLVTNTGELFF	TGTGCCAGCAGCTTAGTAACTAATACCGGGGAGCTGTTTTTT
TRBV12-3/TRBV12-4	TRBJ2-3	NA	TRBD2	CASSPTLTSGSADTQYF	TGTGCCAGCAGTCCCACCCTGACTAGCGGGAGTGCTGATACGCAGTATTTT
TRBV6-2/TRBV6-3	TRBJ2-3	NA	NA	CASSYITIRTDTQYF	TGTGCCAGCAGTTACATTACCATCCGCACAGATACGCAGTATTTT
TRBV29-1	TRBJ2-7	NA	NA	CSVYSGSYEQYF	TGCAGCGTCTATAGCGGTTCCTACGAGCAGTACTTC
TRBV7-3	TRBJ2-1	NA	NA	CASSVSGRSEQFF	TGTGCCAGCAGCGTGTCCGGACGAAGTGAGCAGTTCTTC
TRBV20-1	TRBJ2-5	NA	TRBD2	CSPMAGVETQYF	TGCAGTCCAATGGCGGGAGTCGAGACCCAGTACTTC
TRBV7-2	TRBJ2-3	NA	TRBD2	CASLPGLAGSQYF	TGTGCCAGCCTACCGGGACTAGCGGGATCCCAGTATTTT
TRBV5-1	TRBJ1-1	few	NA	CASRGGGPEAFF	TGCGCCAGCAGAGGGGGGGGACCTGAAGCTTTCTTT
TRBV5-6	TRBJ2-7	NA	NA	CASSKQAYAQYF	TGTGCCAGCAGCAAACAGGCGTACGCGCAGTACTTC
TRBV20-1	TRBJ2-3	many	NA	CSARGRADTQYF	TGCAGTGCTAGAGGGAGGGCAGATACGCAGTATTTT
TRBV27	TRBJ1-1	few	NA	CASSHKGTEAFF	TGTGCCAGCAGTCACAAGGGAACTGAAGCTTTCTTT
TRBV27	TRBJ1-5	NA	NA	CASSLLGLNQPQHF	TGTGCCAGCAGTTTACTGGGACTGAATCAGCCCCAGCATTTT
TRBV14	TRBJ1-2	NA	NA	CASSRHGERGYTF	TGTGCCAGCAGCCGTCACGGGGAGCGGGGCTACACCTTC
TRBV29-1	TRBJ2-3	few	TRBD2	CSARLAGGGTQYF	TGCAGCGCACGACTAGCGGGAGGTGGGACGCAGTATTTT
TRBV2	TRBJ2-1	few	NA	CASSGTSTRADEQFF	TGTGCCAGCAGTGGGACTTCTACTAGGGCCGATGAGCAGTTCTTC
TRBV18	TRBJ2-3	few	NA	CASSPQVNTDTQYF	TGTGCCAGCTCACCACAAGTGAACACAGATACGCAGTATTTT
TRBV7-8	TRBJ2-7	NA	NA	CASSLRIGEQYF	TGTGCCAGCAGCCTCCGTATAGGCGAGCAGTACTTC
TRBV6-5	TRBJ2-5	NA	TRBD2	CASSSGAGALETQYF	TGTGCCAGCAGTTCCGGAGCGGGAGCATTAGAGACCCAGTACTTC
TRBV4-3	TRBJ2-7	NA	TRBD1	CASSQSVRGLYEQYF	TGCGCCAGCAGCCAATCTGTAAGGGGGCTCTACGAGCAGTACTTC
TRBV10-3	TRBJ2-1	many	NA	CAISETGSSYNEQFF	TGTGCCATCAGTGAAACGGGGAGCTCCTACAATGAGCAGTTCTTC
TRBV6-2/TRBV6-3	TRBJ2-2	NA	NA	CASSYSLGSWGSNTGELFF	TGTGCCAGCAGTTACTCGCTGGGGTCGTGGGGTTCCAACACCGGGGAGCTGTTTTTT
TRBV20-1	TRBJ2-7	few	NA	CSAGKRASSYEQYF	TGCAGTGCTGGAAAGCGGGCAAGCTCCTACGAGCAGTACTTC
TRBV12-3/TRBV12-4	TRBJ1-1	NA	NA	CASSRYRASEAFF	TGTGCCAGCAGCCGATACAGGGCCTCTGAAGCTTTCTTT
TRBV11-2	TRBJ2-5	NA	NA	CASSSPSGQYF	TGTGCCAGCAGCTCCCCTTCTGGCCAGTACTTC
TRBV20-1	TRBJ2-2	NA	TRBD2	CSAILAGEWGGELFF	TGCAGTGCGATACTAGCGGGAGAGTGGGGCGGGGAGCTGTTTTTT
TRBV12-3/TRBV12-4	TRBJ2-1	NA	TRBD1	CASSLRLPGTGGNEQFF	TGTGCCAGCAGTTTACGGCTCCCCGGGACAGGGGGCAATGAGCAGTTCTTC
TRBV18	TRBJ2-4	NA	NA	CASSPSEPKNIQYF	TGTGCCAGCTCACCATCGGAGCCCAAAAACATTCAGTACTTC
TRBV29-1	TRBJ2-7	NA	NA	CSVTGRNFYEQYF	TGCAGCGTTACGGGACGGAATTTCTACGAGCAGTACTTC
TRBV7-9	TRBJ2-7	NA	TRBD1	CASSFRDSVWFF	TGTGCCAGCAGCTTCCGGGACAGCGTATGGTTCTTC
TRBV7-2	TRBJ2-5	few	NA	CASSATSYEETQYF	TGTGCCAGCAGCGCAACAAGCTACGAAGAGACCCAGTACTTC
TRBV29-1	TRBJ2-1	NA	TRBD2	CSGGREGGGEQFF	TGCAGCGGGGGGCGGGAGGGCGGTGGTGAGCAGTTCTTC
TRBV7-6	TRBJ2-1	NA	NA	CASSLGSLSNNEQFF	TGTGCCAGCAGCCTAGGCAGCCTTTCCAACAATGAGCAGTTCTTC
TRBV6-5	TRBJ2-1	few	TRBD2	CASSYSNGRINEQFF	TGTGCCAGCAGTTACTCGAACGGGAGGATTAATGAGCAGTTCTTC
TRBV20-1	TRBJ2-7	few	NA	CSARDPVTYEQYF	TGCAGTGCTAGAGATCCAGTTACCTACGAGCAGTACTTC
TRBV19	TRBJ2-3	few	TRBD2	CASSETSGRKDTQYF	TGTGCCAGTAGTGAAACTAGCGGGAGGAAGGATACGCAGTATTTT
TRBV20-1	TRBJ2-2	NA	NA	CSAAGDYLTGELFF	TGCAGTGCCGCAGGGGACTACTTAACCGGGGAGCTGTTTTTT
TRBV29-1	TRBJ2-7	few	NA	CSVSSSYEQYF	TGCAGCGTTTCTTCGAGCTACGAGCAGTACTTC
TRBV4-3	TRBJ1-3	few	NA	CASSQDPTAIYF	TGCGCCAGCAGCCAAGATCCCACAGCCATATATTTT
TRBV20-1	TRBJ2-7	few	NA	CSARDASSYEQYF	TGCAGTGCTAGAGATGCATCATCCTACGAGCAGTACTTC
TRBV20-1	TRBJ2-1	NA	NA	CSAEGTDIYNEQFF	TGCAGTGCGGAGGGGACGGATATCTACAATGAGCAGTTCTTC
TRBV30	TRBJ2-1	NA	TRBD2	CAWSVPGGNEQFF	TGTGCCTGGAGTGTACCGGGGGGCAATGAGCAGTTCTTC
TRBV7-9	TRBJ2-1	NA	TRBD2	CASTWGGLGNEQFF	TGTGCCAGCACCTGGGGAGGGCTTGGCAATGAGCAGTTCTTC
TRBV7-2	TRBJ2-7	NA	NA	CASSFRTAAYEQYF	TGTGCCAGCAGCTTCAGGACGGCAGCCTACGAGCAGTACTTC
TRBV12-3/TRBV12-4	TRBJ2-2	NA	NA	CASSLNSPTGELFF	TGTGCCAGCAGTTTAAACTCGCCCACCGGGGAGCTGTTTTTT
TRBV15	TRBJ1-5	NA	NA	CATSRDPRSGQPQHF	TGTGCCACCAGCAGAGATCCCAGGAGCGGACAGCCCCAGCATTTT
TRBV11-2	TRBJ2-1	few	NA	CASSFEGFTYNEQFF	TGTGCCAGCAGCTTTGAGGGTTTTACCTACAATGAGCAGTTCTTC
TRBV2	TRBJ2-5	few	NA	CASSEALGRETQYF	TGTGCCAGCAGTGAAGCGCTTGGCAGAGAGACCCAGTACTTC
TRBV7-2	TRBJ2-1	few	TRBD2	CASSPKSGLAGYNEQFF	TGTGCCAGCAGCCCTAAGTCCGGGCTAGCGGGATACAATGAGCAGTTCTTC